Each of the 11 T cell receptor beta chains below was sequenced from the same sample in a study of CD8+ T cells in alopecia areata. Sequencing used cDNA as its template, made by extracting RNA and reverse transcribing it. Libraries were prepared by immunoSEQ multiplex PCR; TCRdb keeps only in-frame clonotypes and omits some of them. Of around 120,000 clones listed, 35% to 40% are singletons. Sequencing was done on a sample of CD4+ T cells sorted from blood. The receptors shown here come from a human donor with alopecia areata.

There are a few counts of this clone. V gene TRBV7-9 combines with J gene TRBJ2-1; 11 nucleotides line up with TRBD2. J was trimmed by 7 bases and V by 5 bases; bases with no gene match: 10. Germline-derived CDR1 and CDR2 are SEHNR and FQNEAQ (reference sequence). This CDR3 is built from 16 residues. The CDR3 loop is CASSPLAGGRGNEQFF. Here the CDR3 DNA reads TGTGCCAGCAGCCCTCTAGCGGGAGGTCGGGGGAATGAGCAGTTCTTC.

The V and J genes are TRBV4-1 and TRBJ2-5; tentative D call: TRBD2 (6 bases). The CDR3 spans 14 residues. The germline CDR1 and CDR2 sequences are MGHRA and YSYEKL. Trimming removed 9 bases from V and 4 bases from J, with 18 bases in between. CDR3: CASDAGGGSETQYF. CDR3 DNA sequence: TGCGCCAGTGACGCGGGTGGGGGGTCAGAGACCCAGTACTTC.

This clone came up a few times. This chain joins TRBV5-1 and TRBJ2-7; 11 bases line up with TRBD2. Germline CDR1 SGHRS, CDR2 YFSETQ. V dropped 7 bases and J dropped 3; count of bases not matched to a gene: 6. This CDR3 comprises 14 residues. The CDR3 DNA is TGCGCCAGCGGATTAGCGGGAGGGAACTACGAGCAGTACTTC. Encoded protein: CASGLAGGNYEQYF.

The V gene is TRBV29-1, the J gene TRBJ1-1, with D unclear. Germline V gene data show CDR1 as SQVTM and CDR2 as ANQGSEA. This CDR3 has 14 residues. V was cut by 2 bases and J by 1 base, with 11 bases left in between. The CDR3 protein is CSVEKGRQNTEAFF. The CDR3 DNA is TGCAGCGTTGAAAAGGGCCGTCAGAACACTGAAGCTTTCTTT.

This clone was seen a few times. The rearrangement links TRBV28 to TRBJ2-3, with TRBD2 identical over 11 bases. The junction had 5 bases not matched to a gene; V was cut back by 4 bases and J by 8 bases. Germline lookup yields CDR1 MDHEN and CDR2 SYDVKM. This CDR3 contains 14 residues. CDR3 bases: TGTGCCAGCAGTTCTAGCGGGAGGCCACTTACGCAGTATTTT. Translating gives CASSSSGRPLTQYF.

The V gene is TRBV7-9, the J gene TRBJ2-3; D gene uncertain. Per germline, CDR1 SEHNR and CDR2 FQNEAQ (reference sequence). The CDR3 runs 12 residues. Trimming left V 4 bases short and J 4 bases short, with 6 bases between. DNA of the CDR3: TGTGCCAGCAGCTCCCCCGCAGATACGCAGTATTTT. It encodes CASSSPADTQYF.

The chain couples TRBV7-9 to TRBJ2-6, with D perhaps assigned TRBD1 or TRBD2 (5 bases each). Trimming pared 5 bases from V and 1 base from J, leaving 18 bases between. Germline CDR1 SEHNR, CDR2 FQNEAQ (reference sequence). The CDR3 length is 18 residues. CDR3 bases: TGTGCCAGCAGCCCACGTACAGGAGGACCATCTGGGGCCAACGTCCTGACTTTC. It codes for CASSPRTGGPSGANVLTF. Using reference TRBV7-9 and TRBJ2-6 for the parts outside the CDR3, the full variable domain is DTGVSQNPRHKITKRGQNVTFRCDPISEHNRLYWYRQTLGQGPEFLTYFQNEAQLEKSRLLSDRFSAERPKGSFSTLEIQRTEQGDSAMYLCASSPRTGGPSGANVLTFGAGSRLTVL.

This clone was found a few times. This sequence joins TRBV13 and TRBJ2-1; TRBD2 aligns across 12 bases. CDR1 and CDR2 from the germline V gene are PRHDT and FYEKMQ (reference sequence). The V gene end was trimmed by 3 bases and the J gene end by 9 bases; junction bases not matched to a gene: 6. This CDR3 comprises 15 residues. Here the CDR3 DNA reads TGTGCCAGCAGCTTGAGGACTAGCGGGAAGGCTGAGCAGTTCTTC. It yields the protein CASSLRTSGKAEQFF.

The chain is built from TRBV30 and TRBJ1-3; tentative D call: TRBD1 (6 bases). The CDR3 totals 13 residues. In germline, CDR1 is GTSNPN, CDR2 SVGIG (reference sequence). V lost 0 bases, J lost 11 bases, and 14 bases lay in between. The CDR3 bases are TGTGCCTGGAGTGTATATGGGGGGCCTGCCATATATTTT. It specifies CAWSVYGGPAIYF.

The chain is built from TRBV29-1 and TRBJ2-4; D is possibly TRBD2 (5 bases). This CDR3 is built from 14 residues. V shed 5 bases and J shed 0 bases, with 11 bases lying between them. Germline values: CDR1 SQVTM, CDR2 ANQGSEA. The chain's CDR3 is CSVQGRLAKNIQYF. CDR3 sequence (DNA): TGCAGCGTTCAAGGGAGACTAGCCAAAAACATTCAGTACTTC.

The chain combines TRBV30 with TRBJ2-3, with TRBD1 matching over 7 bases. With V trimmed by 3 bases and J by 5 bases, 14 bases remained unmatched. Germline V gene data show CDR1 as GTSNPN and CDR2 as SVGIG (reference sequence). The CDR3 consists of 16 residues. In nucleotides, the CDR3 is TGTGCCTGGAGGGCCCGATCCGGGACAGAGAGAGATACGCAGTATTTT. Translation gives CAWRARSGTERDTQYF.